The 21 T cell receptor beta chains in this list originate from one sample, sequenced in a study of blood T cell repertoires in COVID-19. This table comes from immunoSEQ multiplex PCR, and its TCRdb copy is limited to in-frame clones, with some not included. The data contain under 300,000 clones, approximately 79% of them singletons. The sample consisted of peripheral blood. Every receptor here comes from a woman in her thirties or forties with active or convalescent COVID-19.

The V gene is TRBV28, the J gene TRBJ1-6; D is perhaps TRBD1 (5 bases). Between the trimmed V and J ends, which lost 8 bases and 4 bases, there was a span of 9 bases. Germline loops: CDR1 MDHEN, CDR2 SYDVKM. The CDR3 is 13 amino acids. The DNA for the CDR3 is TGTGCCAGCTGGGGGGGGTATAATTCACCCCTCCACTTT. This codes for CASWGGYNSPLHF. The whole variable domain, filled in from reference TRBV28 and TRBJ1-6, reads DVKVTQSSRYLVKRTGEKVFLECVQDMDHENMFWYRQDPGLGLRLIYFSYDVKMKEKGDIPEGYSVSREKKERFSLILESASTNQTSMYLCASWGGYNSPLHFGNGTRLTVT.

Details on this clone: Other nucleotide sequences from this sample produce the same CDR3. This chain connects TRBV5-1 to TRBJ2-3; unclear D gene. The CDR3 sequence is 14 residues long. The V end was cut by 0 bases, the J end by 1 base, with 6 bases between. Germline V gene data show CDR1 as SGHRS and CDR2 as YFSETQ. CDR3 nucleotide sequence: TGCGCCAGCAGCTTGGATCCGGGCACAGATACGCAGTATTTT. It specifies CASSLDPGTDTQYF.

DNA for the CDR3: TGTGCCAGCAGCCTATTCGGCGGAGCCAAATCACCCCTCCACTTT. The encoded protein is CASSLFGGAKSPLHF. This rearrangement joins TRBV7-2 to TRBJ1-6; no definite D call. CDR1 is SGHTA and CDR2 is FQGNSA in the germline V gene. V lost 5 bases and J lost 10, with 18 bases in between. The CDR3 length is 15 residues.

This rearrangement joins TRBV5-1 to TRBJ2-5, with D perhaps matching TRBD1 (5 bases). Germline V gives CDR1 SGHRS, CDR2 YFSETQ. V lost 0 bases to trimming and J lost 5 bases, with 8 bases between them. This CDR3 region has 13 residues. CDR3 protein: CASSLAKGETQYF. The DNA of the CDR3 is TGCGCCAGCAGCTTGGCCAAGGGGGAGACCCAGTACTTC.

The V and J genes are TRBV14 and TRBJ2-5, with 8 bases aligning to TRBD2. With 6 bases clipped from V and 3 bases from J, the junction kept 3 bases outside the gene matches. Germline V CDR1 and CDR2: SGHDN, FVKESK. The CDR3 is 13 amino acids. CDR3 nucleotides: TGTGCCAGCAGAAATAGCGGGGAAGAGACCCAGTACTTC. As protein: CASRNSGEETQYF.

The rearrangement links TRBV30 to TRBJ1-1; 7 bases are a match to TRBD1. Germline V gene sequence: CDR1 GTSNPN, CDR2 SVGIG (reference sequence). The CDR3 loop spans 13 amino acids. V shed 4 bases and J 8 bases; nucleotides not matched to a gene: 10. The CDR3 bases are TGTGCCTGGAACCGGGGGACAGCCCCAGAAGCTTTCTTT. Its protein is CAWNRGTAPEAFF.

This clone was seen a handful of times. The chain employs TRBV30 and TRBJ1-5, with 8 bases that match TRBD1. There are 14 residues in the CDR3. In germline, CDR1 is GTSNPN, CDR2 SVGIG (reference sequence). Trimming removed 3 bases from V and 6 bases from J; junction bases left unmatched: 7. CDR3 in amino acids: CAWSRTGGPQPQHF. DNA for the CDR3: TGTGCCTGGAGCCGTACAGGGGGGCCTCAGCCCCAGCATTTT.

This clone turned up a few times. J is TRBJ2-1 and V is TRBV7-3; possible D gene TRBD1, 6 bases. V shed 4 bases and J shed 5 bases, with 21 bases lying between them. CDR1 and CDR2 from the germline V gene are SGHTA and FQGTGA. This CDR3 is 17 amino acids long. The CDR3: CASSSPPNRVMDNEQFF. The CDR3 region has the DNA TGTGCCAGCAGCTCCCCCCCCAACAGGGTTATGGACAATGAGCAGTTCTTC.

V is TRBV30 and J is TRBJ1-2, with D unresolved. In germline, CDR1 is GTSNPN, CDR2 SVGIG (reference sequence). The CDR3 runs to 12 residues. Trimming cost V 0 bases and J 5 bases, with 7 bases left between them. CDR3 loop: CAWSVEEYGYTF. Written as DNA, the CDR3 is TGTGCCTGGAGTGTGGAGGAATATGGCTACACCTTC.

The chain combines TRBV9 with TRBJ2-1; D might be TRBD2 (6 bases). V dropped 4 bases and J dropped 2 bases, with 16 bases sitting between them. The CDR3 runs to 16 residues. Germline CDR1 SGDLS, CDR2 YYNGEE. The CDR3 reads CASSLAGTLPYNEQFF. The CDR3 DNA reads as TGTGCCAGCAGCCTAGCTGGGACTCTCCCCTACAATGAGCAGTTCTTC.

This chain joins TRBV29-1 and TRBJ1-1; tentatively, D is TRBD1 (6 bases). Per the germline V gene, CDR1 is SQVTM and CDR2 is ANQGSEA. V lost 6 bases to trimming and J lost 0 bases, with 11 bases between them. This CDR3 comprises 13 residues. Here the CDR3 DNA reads TGCAGCGTCAGGGAGGGGGTGAACACTGAAGCTTTCTTT. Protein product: CSVREGVNTEAFF.

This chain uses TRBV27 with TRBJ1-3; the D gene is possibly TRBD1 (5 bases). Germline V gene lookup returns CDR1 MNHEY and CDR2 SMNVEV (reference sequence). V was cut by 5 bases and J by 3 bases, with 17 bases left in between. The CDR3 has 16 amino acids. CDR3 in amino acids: CASSIGHPMGGNTIYF. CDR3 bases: TGTGCCAGCAGTATTGGACACCCGATGGGTGGAAACACCATATATTTT.

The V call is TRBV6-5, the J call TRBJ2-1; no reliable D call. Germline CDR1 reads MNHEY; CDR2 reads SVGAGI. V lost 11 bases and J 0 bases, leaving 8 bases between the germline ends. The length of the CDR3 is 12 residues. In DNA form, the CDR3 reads TGTGCCGCTTTCAGCTCCTACAATGAGCAGTTCTTC. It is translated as CAAFSSYNEQFF.

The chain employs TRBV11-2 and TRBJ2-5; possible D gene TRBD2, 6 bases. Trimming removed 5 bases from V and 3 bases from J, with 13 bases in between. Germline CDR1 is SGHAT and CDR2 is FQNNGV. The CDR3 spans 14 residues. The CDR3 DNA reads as TGTGCCAGCAGCGCGACGGGAGCAAAAGAGACCCAGTACTTC. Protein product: CASSATGAKETQYF.

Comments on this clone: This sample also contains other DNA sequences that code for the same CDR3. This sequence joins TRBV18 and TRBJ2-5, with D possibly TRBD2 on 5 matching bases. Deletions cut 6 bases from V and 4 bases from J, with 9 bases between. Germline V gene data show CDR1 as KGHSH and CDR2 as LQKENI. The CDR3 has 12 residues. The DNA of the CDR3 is TGTGCCAGCTCTCCCGGAGGAGAGACCCAGTACTTC. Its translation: CASSPGGETQYF.

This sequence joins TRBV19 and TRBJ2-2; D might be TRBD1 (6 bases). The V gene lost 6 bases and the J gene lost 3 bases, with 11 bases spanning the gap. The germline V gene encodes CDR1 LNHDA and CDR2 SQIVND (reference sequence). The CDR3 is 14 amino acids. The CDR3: CASRPGHYTGELFF. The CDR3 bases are TGTGCCAGTAGACCGGGACACTACACCGGGGAGCTGTTTTTT.

CDR3 residues: CASSSGQGGKAFF. In DNA form, the CDR3 reads TGTGCCAGCAGCTCCGGACAGGGAGGGAAAGCTTTCTTT. The chain couples TRBV7-3 to TRBJ1-1; the match to TRBD1 covers 8 bases. The trim removed 4 bases at V and 9 bases at J, leaving 7 bases unmatched. Germline V gene lookup returns CDR1 SGHTA and CDR2 FQGTGA. CDR3 length equals 13 residues. Full variable domain (remainder filled in from reference TRBV7-3 and TRBJ1-1): GAGVSQTPSNKVTEKGKYVELRCDPISGHTALYWYRQSLGQGPEFLIYFQGTGAADDSGLPNDRFFAVRPEGSVSTLKIQRTERGDSAVYLCASSSGQGGKAFFGQGTRLTVV.

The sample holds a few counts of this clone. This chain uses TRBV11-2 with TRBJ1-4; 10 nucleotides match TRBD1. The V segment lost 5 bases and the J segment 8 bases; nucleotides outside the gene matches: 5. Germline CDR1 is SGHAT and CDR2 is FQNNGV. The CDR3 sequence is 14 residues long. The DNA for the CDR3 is TGTGCCAGCAGCCGACAGGGGGCAAGAGAAAAACTGTTTTTT. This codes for CASSRQGAREKLFF.

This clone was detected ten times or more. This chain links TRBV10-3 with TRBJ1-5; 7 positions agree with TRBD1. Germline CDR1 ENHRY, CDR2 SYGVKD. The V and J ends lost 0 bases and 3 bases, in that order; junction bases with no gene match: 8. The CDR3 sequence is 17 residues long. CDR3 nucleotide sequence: TGTGCCATCAGTGAGTCATTAGGACAGGAGCTCAATCAGCCCCAGCATTTT. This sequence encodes CAISESLGQELNQPQHF.

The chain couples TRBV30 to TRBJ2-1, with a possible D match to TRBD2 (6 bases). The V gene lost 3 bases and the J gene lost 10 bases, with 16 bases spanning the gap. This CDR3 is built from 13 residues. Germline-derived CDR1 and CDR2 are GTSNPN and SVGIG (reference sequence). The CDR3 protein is CAWSGTRRSEQFF. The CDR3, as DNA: TGTGCCTGGAGCGGGACTCGACGATCGGAGCAGTTCTTC.

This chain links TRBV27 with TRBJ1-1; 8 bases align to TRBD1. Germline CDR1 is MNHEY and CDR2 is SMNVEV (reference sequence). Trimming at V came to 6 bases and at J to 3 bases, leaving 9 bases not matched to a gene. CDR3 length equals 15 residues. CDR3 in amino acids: CASSSRTGFDTEAFF. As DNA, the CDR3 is TGTGCCAGCAGCTCCAGGACAGGGTTCGACACTGAAGCTTTCTTT.